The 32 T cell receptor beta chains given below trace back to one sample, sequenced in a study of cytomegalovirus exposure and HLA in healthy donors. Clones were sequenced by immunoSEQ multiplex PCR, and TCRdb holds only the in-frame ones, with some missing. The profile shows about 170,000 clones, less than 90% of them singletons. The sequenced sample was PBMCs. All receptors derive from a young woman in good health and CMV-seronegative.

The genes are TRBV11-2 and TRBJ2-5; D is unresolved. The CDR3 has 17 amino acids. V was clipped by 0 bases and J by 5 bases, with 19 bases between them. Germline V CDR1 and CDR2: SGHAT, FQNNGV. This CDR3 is CASSLDGYNYSEETQYF. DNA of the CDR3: TGTGCCAGCAGCTTAGATGGGTACAACTACTCGGAGGAGACCCAGTACTTC.

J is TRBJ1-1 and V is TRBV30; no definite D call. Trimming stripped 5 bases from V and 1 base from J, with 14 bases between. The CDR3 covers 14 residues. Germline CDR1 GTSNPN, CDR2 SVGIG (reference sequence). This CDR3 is CAWAIEQRNTEAFF. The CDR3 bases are TGTGCCTGGGCCATCGAACAAAGGAACACTGAAGCTTTCTTT.

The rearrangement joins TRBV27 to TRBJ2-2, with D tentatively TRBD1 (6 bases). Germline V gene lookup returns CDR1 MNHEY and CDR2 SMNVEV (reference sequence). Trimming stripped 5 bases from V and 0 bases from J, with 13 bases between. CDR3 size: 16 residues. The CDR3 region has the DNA TGTGCCAGCAGTCCAGGGGTGGGAACGAACACCGGGGAGCTGTTTTTT. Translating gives CASSPGVGTNTGELFF.

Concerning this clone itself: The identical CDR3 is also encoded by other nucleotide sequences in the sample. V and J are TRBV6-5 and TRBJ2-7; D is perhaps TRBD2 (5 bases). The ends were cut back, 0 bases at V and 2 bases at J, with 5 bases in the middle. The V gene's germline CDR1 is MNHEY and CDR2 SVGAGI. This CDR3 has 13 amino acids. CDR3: CASSYSGTYEQYF. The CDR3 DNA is TGTGCCAGCAGTTACTCCGGGACCTACGAGCAGTACTTC.

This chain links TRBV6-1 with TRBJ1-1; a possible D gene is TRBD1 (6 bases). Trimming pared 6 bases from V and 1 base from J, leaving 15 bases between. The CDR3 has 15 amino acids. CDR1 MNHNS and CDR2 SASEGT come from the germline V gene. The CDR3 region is CASRLPGTPNTEAFF. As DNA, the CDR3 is TGTGCCAGCAGACTACCCGGGACACCGAACACTGAAGCTTTCTTT.

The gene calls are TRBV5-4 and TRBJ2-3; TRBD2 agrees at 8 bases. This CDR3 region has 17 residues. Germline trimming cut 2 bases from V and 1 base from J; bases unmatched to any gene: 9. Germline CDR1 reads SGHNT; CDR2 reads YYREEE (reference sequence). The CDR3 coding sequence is TGTGCCAGCAGCTTCGGGGGTAACGGGAGGGGCACAGATACGCAGTATTTT. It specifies CASSFGGNGRGTDTQYF.

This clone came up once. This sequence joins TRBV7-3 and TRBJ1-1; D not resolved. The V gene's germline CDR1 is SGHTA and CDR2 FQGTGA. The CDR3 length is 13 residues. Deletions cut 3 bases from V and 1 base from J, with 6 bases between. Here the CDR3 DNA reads TGTGCCAGCAGCTTTCGGGGGAACACTGAAGCTTTCTTT. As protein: CASSFRGNTEAFF. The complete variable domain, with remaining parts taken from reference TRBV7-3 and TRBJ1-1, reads GAGVSQTPSNKVTEKGKYVELRCDPISGHTALYWYRQSLGQGPEFLIYFQGTGAADDSGLPNDRFFAVRPEGSVSTLKIQRTERGDSAVYLCASSFRGNTEAFFGQGTRLTVV.

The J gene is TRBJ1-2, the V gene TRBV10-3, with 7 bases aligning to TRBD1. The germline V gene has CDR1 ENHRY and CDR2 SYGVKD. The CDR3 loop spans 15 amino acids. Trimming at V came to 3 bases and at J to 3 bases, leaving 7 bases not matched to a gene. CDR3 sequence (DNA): TGTGCCATCAGTGATCTCGGGACAGCACACTATGGCTACACCTTC. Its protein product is CAISDLGTAHYGYTF.

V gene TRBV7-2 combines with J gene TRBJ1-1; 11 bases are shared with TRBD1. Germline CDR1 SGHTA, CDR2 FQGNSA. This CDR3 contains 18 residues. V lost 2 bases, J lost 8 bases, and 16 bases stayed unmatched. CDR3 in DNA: TGTGCCAGCAGCTTAAACAGCGGACAGGGGGCGCGAGTAGACGAAGCTTTCTTT. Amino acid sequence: CASSLNSGQGARVDEAFF. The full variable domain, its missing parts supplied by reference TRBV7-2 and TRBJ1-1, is GAGVSQSPSNKVTEKGKDVELRCDPISGHTALYWYRQSLGQGLEFLIYFQGNSAPDKSGLPSDRFSAERTGGSVSTLTIQRTQQEDSAVYLCASSLNSGQGARVDEAFFGQGTRLTVV.

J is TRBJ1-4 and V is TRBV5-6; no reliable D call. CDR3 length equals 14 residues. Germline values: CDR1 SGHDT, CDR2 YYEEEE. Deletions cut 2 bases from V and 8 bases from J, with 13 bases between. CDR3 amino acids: CASSFRLRGEKLFF. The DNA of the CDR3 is TGTGCCAGCAGCTTCCGACTCCGAGGGGAAAAACTGTTTTTT. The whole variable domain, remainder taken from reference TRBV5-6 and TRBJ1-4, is DAGVTQSPTHLIKTRGQQVTLRCSPKSGHDTVSWYQQALGQGPQFIFQYYEEEERQRGNFPDRFSGHQFPNYSSELNVNALLLGDSALYLCASSFRLRGEKLFFGSGTQLSVL.

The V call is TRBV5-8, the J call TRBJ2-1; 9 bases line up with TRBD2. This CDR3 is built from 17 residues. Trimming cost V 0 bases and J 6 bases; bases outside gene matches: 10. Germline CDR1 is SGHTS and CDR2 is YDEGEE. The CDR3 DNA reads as TGTGCCAGCAGCTTGGTGTACGGTGCGGGAGGGACCAATGAGCAGTTCTTC. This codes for CASSLVYGAGGTNEQFF.

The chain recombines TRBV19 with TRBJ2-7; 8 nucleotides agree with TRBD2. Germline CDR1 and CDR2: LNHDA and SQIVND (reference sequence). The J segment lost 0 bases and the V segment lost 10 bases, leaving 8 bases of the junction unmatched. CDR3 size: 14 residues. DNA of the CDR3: TGTGCCACCTCGACCGGGACTAGCTCCTACGAGCAGTACTTC. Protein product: CATSTGTSSYEQYF.

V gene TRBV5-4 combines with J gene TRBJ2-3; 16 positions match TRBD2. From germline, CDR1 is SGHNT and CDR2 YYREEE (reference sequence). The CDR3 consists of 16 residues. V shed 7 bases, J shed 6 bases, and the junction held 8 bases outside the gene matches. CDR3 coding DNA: TGTGCCAGCGGGACTAGCGGGGGGGTTTTTCCCGATACGCAGTATTTT. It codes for CASGTSGGVFPDTQYF.

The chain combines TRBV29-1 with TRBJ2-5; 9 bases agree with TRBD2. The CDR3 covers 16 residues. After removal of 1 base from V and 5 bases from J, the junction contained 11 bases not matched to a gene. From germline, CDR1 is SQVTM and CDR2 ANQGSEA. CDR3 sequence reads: CSVEGFLSGRAETQYF. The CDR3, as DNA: TGCAGCGTTGAAGGGTTCCTTAGCGGGAGAGCGGAGACCCAGTACTTC.

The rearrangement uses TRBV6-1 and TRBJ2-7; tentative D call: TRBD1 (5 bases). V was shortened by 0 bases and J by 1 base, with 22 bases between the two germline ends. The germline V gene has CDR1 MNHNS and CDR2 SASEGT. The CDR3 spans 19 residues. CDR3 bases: TGTGCCAGCAGTGAAGCGGAAACAGGCCCCCTCTTAAAATCCTACGAGCAGTACTTC. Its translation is CASSEAETGPLLKSYEQYF.

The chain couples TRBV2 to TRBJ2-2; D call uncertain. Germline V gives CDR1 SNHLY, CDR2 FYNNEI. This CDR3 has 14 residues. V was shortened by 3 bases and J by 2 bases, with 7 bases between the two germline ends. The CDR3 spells CASSENSNTGELFF. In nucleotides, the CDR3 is TGTGCCAGCAGTGAGAACAGCAACACCGGGGAGCTGTTTTTT.

The CDR3 here is CASSVDRGNYGYTF. The CDR3 nucleotides read TGTGCCAGCAGCGTCGACAGGGGGAACTATGGCTACACCTTC. The J gene is TRBJ1-2, the V gene TRBV9; 9 bases fit TRBD1. V was clipped by 2 bases and J by 2 bases; unmatched bases: 1. The CDR3 sequence is 14 residues long. From germline, CDR1 is SGDLS and CDR2 YYNGEE.

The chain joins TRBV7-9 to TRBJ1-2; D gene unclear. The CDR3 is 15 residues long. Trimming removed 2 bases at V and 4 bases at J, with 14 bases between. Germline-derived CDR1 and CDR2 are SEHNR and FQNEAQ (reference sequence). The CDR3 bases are TGTGCCAGCAGCTTACCCAGGCTTTTATCCTATGGCTACACCTTC. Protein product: CASSLPRLLSYGYTF.

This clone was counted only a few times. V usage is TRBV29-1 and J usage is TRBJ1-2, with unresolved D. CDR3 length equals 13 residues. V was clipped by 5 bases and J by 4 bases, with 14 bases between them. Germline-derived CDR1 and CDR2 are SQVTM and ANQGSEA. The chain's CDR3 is CSVSDSPGYGYTF. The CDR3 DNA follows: TGCAGCGTTTCTGACTCTCCGGGCTATGGCTACACCTTC.

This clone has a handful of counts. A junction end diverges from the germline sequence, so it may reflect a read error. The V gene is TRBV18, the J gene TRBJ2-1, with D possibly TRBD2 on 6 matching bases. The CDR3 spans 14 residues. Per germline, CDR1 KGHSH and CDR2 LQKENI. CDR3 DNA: TGTGCCAGCTCCCCACCGGCGGGACGGAATGAGCAGTTCTTC. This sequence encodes CASSPPAGRNEQFF.

Here the CDR3 reads CASGKGDWNTGELFF. The CDR3 region has the DNA TGTGCCAGCGGTAAGGGAGACTGGAACACCGGGGAGCTGTTTTTT. V usage is TRBV2 and J usage is TRBJ2-2; a possible D gene is TRBD2 (5 bases). The CDR3 totals 15 residues. The germline CDR1 and CDR2 sequences are SNHLY and FYNNEI. With 8 bases removed from V and 1 base from J, the gap between germline ends came to 14 bases.

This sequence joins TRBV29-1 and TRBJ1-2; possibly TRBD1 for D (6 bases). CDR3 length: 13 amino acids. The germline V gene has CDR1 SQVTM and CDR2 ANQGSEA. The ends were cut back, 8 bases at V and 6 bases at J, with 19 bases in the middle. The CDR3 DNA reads TGCAGCTCGCTCTACAGGGTGGGAGATGGCTACACCTTC. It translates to CSSLYRVGDGYTF.

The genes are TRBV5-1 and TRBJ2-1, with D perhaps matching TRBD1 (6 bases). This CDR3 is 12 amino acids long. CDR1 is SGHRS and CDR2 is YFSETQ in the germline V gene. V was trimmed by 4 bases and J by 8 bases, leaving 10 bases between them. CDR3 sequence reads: CASSPNRDEQFF. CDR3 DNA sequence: TGCGCCAGCAGCCCCAACAGGGATGAGCAGTTCTTC.

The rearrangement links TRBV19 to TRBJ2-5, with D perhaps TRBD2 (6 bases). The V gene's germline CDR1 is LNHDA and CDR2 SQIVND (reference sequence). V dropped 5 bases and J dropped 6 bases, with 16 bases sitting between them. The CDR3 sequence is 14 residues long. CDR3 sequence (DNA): TGTGCCAGTAGTGGGCAGGGTGGGAGGCAGACCCAGTACTTC. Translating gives CASSGQGGRQTQYF.

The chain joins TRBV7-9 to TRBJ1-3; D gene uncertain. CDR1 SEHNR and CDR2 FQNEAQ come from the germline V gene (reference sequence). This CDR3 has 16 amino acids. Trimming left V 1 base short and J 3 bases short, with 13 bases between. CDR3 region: CASSLGITTYGNTIYF. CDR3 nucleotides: TGTGCCAGCAGCTTAGGAATAACAACGTATGGAAACACCATATATTTT.

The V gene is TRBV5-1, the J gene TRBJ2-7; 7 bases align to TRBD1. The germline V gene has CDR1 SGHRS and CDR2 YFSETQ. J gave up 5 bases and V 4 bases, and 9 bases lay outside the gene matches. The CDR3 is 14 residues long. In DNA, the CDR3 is TGCGCCAGCAGCGGTACAGGGGTTATCAACGAGCAGTACTTC. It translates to CASSGTGVINEQYF.

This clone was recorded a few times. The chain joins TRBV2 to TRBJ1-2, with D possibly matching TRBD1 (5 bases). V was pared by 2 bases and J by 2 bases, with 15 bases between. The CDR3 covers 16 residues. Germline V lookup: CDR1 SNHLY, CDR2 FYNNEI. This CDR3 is CASSEPGDQGNYGYTF. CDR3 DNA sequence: TGTGCCAGCAGTGAACCGGGGGATCAGGGCAACTATGGCTACACCTTC. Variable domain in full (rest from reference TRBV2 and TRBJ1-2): EPEVTQTPSHQVTQMGQEVILRCVPISNHLYFYWYRQILGQKVEFLVSFYNNEISEKSEIFDDQFSVERPDGSNFTLKIRSTKLEDSAMYFCASSEPGDQGNYGYTFGSGTRLTVV.

The DNA of the CDR3 is TGCGCCAGCAGCTTGGCTCTCGGGAGCACAGATACGCAGTATTTT. Amino acid sequence: CASSLALGSTDTQYF. The gene calls are TRBV5-1 and TRBJ2-3, with D uncertain. This CDR3 is built from 15 residues. Germline loops: CDR1 SGHRS, CDR2 YFSETQ. The V end was cut by 0 bases, the J end by 0 bases, with 8 bases between.

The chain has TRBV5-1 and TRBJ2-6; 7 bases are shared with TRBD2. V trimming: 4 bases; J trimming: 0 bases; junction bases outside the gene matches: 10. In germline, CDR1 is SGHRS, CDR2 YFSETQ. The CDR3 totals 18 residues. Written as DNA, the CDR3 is TGCGCCAGCAGCGTCAACGGACTAGATTCCTCTGGGGCCAACGTCCTGACTTTC. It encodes CASSVNGLDSSGANVLTF.

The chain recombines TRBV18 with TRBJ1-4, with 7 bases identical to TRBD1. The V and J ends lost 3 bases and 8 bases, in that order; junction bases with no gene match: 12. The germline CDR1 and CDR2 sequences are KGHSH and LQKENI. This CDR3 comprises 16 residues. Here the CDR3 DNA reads TGTGCCAGCTCACCGGTTACAGGGGAAACCGGGGAAAAACTGTTTTTT. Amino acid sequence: CASSPVTGETGEKLFF.

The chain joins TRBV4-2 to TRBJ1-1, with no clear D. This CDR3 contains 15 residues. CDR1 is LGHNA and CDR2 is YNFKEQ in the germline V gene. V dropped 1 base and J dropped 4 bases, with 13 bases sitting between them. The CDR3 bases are TGTGCCAGCAGCCAAGCGGATGGAGAGGGCACTGAAGCTTTCTTT. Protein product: CASSQADGEGTEAFF.

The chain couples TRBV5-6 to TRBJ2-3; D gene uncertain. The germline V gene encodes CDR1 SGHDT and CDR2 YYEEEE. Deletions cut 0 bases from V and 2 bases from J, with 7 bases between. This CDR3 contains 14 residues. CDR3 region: CASSLGGYTDTQYF. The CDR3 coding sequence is TGTGCCAGCAGCTTGGGCGGCTACACAGATACGCAGTATTTT.